This T cell receptor (beta chain) originates from a study of blood T cell repertoires in COVID-19. Study-wide background: The origin of the acute and convalescent COVID-19 samples was the United States, Italy and Spain. Sources were T cells, B-cell-depleted T cells, or PBMCs; the material itself was cDNA or gDNA.

In the authors' methods: Researchers report that nucleated cell counts were estimated from reference gene primer amplification. Sequencing was performed with immunoSEQ multiplex PCR; in TCRdb, only in-frame clones are kept and a portion is missing. The V and J calls and clone size come from that table; D and trimming were worked out from the DNA. The table has fewer than 300,000 clones, 88% seen once; the top ten hold 0.65% to 0.95%. Germline CDR1 and CDR2: LNHNV and YYDKDF (reference sequence). The CDR3 extends over 15 amino acids. V was pared by 2 bases and J by 5 bases, with 5 bases of the junction left unmatched.

Input material: peripheral blood. The V call is TRBV15, the J call TRBJ1-2; TRBD1 matches 10 bases. This receptor was obtained from a woman aged 25-40 years with acute or convalescent COVID-19. The CDR3 DNA reads as TGTGCCACCAGCAGACGGGACAGGGGAGGTTATGGCTACACCTTC. Protein: CATSRRDRGGYGYTF.